The rows below give T cell receptor beta chains drawn from one sample of a study of Graves' ophthalmopathy and Graves' hyperthyroidism. TCRdb used MiXCR to reprocess the multiplex PCR reads, holding one entry per CDR3 protein. The table includes around 1,200,000 distinct CDR3 sequences, about 38% detected once. The specimen was peripheral blood or thyroid tissue (not recorded which). The receptors originated from an adult man with Graves' hyperthyroidism. The CDR3 runs from the conserved cysteine through the conserved F or W. Each record gives: J gene, D gene, clone size, V gene, CDR3 protein, CDR3 DNA. A D gene is named only where the DNA matches it firmly. Size is stated for part of the rows, as once, few or many counts, or as a class when the clone is expanded.

J gene: TRBJ1-5; D gene: .; clone size: few; V gene: TRBV5-6; CDR3 protein: CASSFWGANQPQHF; CDR3 DNA: TGTGCCAGCAGCTTCTGGGGGGCCAATCAGCCCCAGCATTTT
J gene: TRBJ1-3; D gene: .; clone size: .; V gene: TRBV10-3; CDR3 protein: CAIRQAPTGNTIYF; CDR3 DNA: TGTGCCATCAGACAGGCGCCGACAGGAAACACCATATATTTT
J gene: TRBJ1-1; D gene: .; clone size: once; V gene: TRBV10-3; CDR3 protein: CASSYNREGGTEAFF; CDR3 DNA: TGTGCCAGCAGTTACAACAGGGAGGGTGGCACTGAAGCTTTCTTT
J gene: TRBJ2-5; D gene: TRBD1; clone size: .; V gene: TRBV7-9; CDR3 protein: CASSPGNRGPETQYF; CDR3 DNA: TGTGCCAGCAGCCCTGGGAACAGGGGGCCGGAGACCCAGTACTTC
J gene: TRBJ2-7; D gene: TRBD2; clone size: many; V gene: TRBV7-9; CDR3 protein: CASSPTSGSLQQYF; CDR3 DNA: TGTGCCAGCAGCCCGACTAGCGGGAGTCTGCAGCAGTACTTC
J gene: TRBJ2-2; D gene: .; clone size: few; V gene: TRBV7-8; CDR3 protein: CASSLWKQGRHLTRAGELFF; CDR3 DNA: TGTGCCAGCAGCTTATGGAAACAGGGTCGGCACCTCACTAGGGCCGGGGAGCTGTTTTTT
J gene: TRBJ2-2; D gene: TRBD2; clone size: .; V gene: TRBV7-8; CDR3 protein: CASSPASGRPNTGELFF; CDR3 DNA: TGTGCCAGCAGCCCCGCTAGCGGGAGGCCGAACACCGGGGAGCTGTTTTTT
J gene: TRBJ1-6; D gene: .; clone size: few; V gene: TRBV19; CDR3 protein: CAWGLGVNSPLHF; CDR3 DNA: TGTGCCTGGGGTTTGGGGGTTAATTCACCCCTCCACTTT
J gene: TRBJ2-5; D gene: .; clone size: few; V gene: TRBV6-5; CDR3 protein: CASSPFNQGQETQYF; CDR3 DNA: TGTGCCAGCAGTCCCTTTAATCAAGGACAAGAGACCCAGTACTTC
J gene: TRBJ2-2; D gene: .; clone size: few; V gene: TRBV7-9; CDR3 protein: CASSRPGMNTGELFF; CDR3 DNA: TGTGCCAGCAGCCGTCCGGGAATGAACACCGGGGAGCTGTTTTTT
J gene: TRBJ1-2; D gene: .; clone size: .; V gene: TRBV11-2; CDR3 protein: CASSFRLQGASGYTF; CDR3 DNA: TGTGCCAGCAGCTTCCGCTTGCAGGGTGCGAGTGGCTACACCTTC
J gene: TRBJ2-5; D gene: .; clone size: many; V gene: TRBV20-1; CDR3 protein: CSRVKVETQYF; CDR3 DNA: TGCAGCCGAGTGAAAGTGGAGACCCAGTACTTC
J gene: TRBJ1-2; D gene: .; clone size: .; V gene: TRBV7-9; CDR3 protein: CASSSKAGHLSYTF; CDR3 DNA: TGTGCCAGCAGCTCGAAGGCGGGACACTTAAGCTACACCTTC
J gene: TRBJ2-5; D gene: TRBD2; clone size: .; V gene: TRBV20-1; CDR3 protein: CSASPGLAEVAQYF; CDR3 DNA: TGCAGTGCTAGTCCAGGACTAGCGGAAGTGGCCCAGTACTTC
J gene: TRBJ1-2; D gene: .; clone size: few; V gene: TRBV7-2; CDR3 protein: CASSAQAVVGPNYGYTF; CDR3 DNA: TGTGCCAGCAGCGCTCAAGCGGTAGTTGGCCCTAACTATGGCTACACCTTC
J gene: TRBJ2-7; D gene: .; clone size: .; V gene: TRBV10-3; CDR3 protein: CAICSASRKGEQYF; CDR3 DNA: .
J gene: TRBJ1-2; D gene: TRBD1; clone size: once; V gene: TRBV24-1; CDR3 protein: CATSGLQGAVSGYTF; CDR3 DNA: TGTGCCACCAGCGGACTACAGGGGGCGGTTTCTGGCTACACCTTC
J gene: TRBJ1-2; D gene: .; clone size: few; V gene: TRBV5-6; CDR3 protein: CASKLGLGNYGYTF; CDR3 DNA: TGTGCCAGCAAACTGGGCCTGGGTAACTATGGCTACACCTTC
J gene: TRBJ2-6; D gene: TRBD2; clone size: .; V gene: TRBV19; CDR3 protein: CASSILLAGMSSGANALTF; CDR3 DNA: TGTGCCAGTAGTATACTTCTAGCGGGGATGAGCTCTGGGGCCAACGCCCTGACTTTC
J gene: TRBJ2-7; D gene: .; clone size: many; V gene: TRBV20-1; CDR3 protein: CSATNPLKGYEQYF; CDR3 DNA: TGCAGTGCTACCAATCCACTAAAGGGGTACGAGCAGTACTTC
J gene: TRBJ1-2; D gene: .; clone size: .; V gene: TRBV30; CDR3 protein: CAWSVAAVNAYGYTF; CDR3 DNA: TGTGCCTGGAGTGTAGCCGCAGTTAATGCCTATGGCTACACCTTC
J gene: TRBJ1-6; D gene: .; clone size: many; V gene: TRBV11-2; CDR3 protein: CASSLDLGGRGGSPLHF; CDR3 DNA: TGTGCCAGCAGCTTAGATCTCGGGGGCCGAGGAGGCTCACCCCTCCACTTT
J gene: TRBJ1-5; D gene: .; clone size: many; V gene: TRBV20-1; CDR3 protein: CSARRGSQPQHF; CDR3 DNA: TGCAGTGCCCGGCGTGGGAGCCAGCCCCAGCATTTT